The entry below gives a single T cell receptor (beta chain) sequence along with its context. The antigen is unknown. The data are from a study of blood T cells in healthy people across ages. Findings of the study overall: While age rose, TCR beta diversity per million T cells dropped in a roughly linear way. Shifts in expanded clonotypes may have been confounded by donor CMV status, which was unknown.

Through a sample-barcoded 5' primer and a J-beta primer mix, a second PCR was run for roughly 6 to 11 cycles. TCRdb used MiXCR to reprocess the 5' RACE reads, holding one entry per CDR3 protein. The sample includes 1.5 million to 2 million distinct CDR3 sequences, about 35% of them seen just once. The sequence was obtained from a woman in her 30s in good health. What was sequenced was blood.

CDR3 in amino acids: CASSSGARGETQYF. Here the CDR3 DNA reads TGCGCCAGCAGCAGCGGGGCTAGGGGAGAGACCCAGTACTTC. The genes are TRBV5-1 and TRBJ2-5, with 7 bases lining up with TRBD2. Germline CDR1 reads SGHRS; CDR2 reads YFSETQ. Trimming cost V 4 bases and J 4 bases; bases outside gene matches: 7. The length of the CDR3 is 14 residues. Supplemented by reference TRBV5-1 and TRBJ2-5, the full variable domain reads KAGVTQTPRYLIKTRGQQVTLSCSPISGHRSVSWYQQTPGQGLQFLFEYFSETQRNKGNFPGRFSGRQFSNSRSEMNVSTLELGDSALYLCASSSGARGETQYFGPGTRLLVL.